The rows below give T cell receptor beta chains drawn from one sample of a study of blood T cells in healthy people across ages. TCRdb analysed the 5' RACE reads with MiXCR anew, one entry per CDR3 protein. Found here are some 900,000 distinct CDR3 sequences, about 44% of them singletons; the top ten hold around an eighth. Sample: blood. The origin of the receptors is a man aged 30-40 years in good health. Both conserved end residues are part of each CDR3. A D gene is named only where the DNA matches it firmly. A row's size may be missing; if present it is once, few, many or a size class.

cdr3_aa: CASSQTSGSPIGQYF; cdr3_nt: TGTGCCAGCAGCCAGACTAGCGGATCTCCCATCGGGCAGTACTTC; v_call: TRBV3-1; clone_size: -; d_call: TRBD2; j_call: TRBJ2-7
cdr3_aa: CASTQGTHYGYTF; cdr3_nt: TGTGCCAGCACCCAGGGGACGCACTATGGCTACACCTTC; v_call: TRBV9; clone_size: -; d_call: -; j_call: TRBJ1-2
cdr3_aa: CAISAGQGVYEQYF; cdr3_nt: TGTGCCATCAGTGCTGGACAGGGGGTGTACGAGCAGTACTTC; v_call: TRBV10-3; clone_size: many; d_call: TRBD1; j_call: TRBJ2-7
cdr3_aa: CASSVEGGTYEQYF; cdr3_nt: TGTGCCAGCAGTGTTGAGGGAGGGACGTACGAGCAGTACTTC; v_call: TRBV27; clone_size: once; d_call: TRBD2; j_call: TRBJ2-7
cdr3_aa: CASSTGTGPDYGYTF; cdr3_nt: TGTGCCAGCAGTACCGGGACAGGGCCCGACTATGGCTACACCTTC; v_call: TRBV12-3/TRBV12-4; clone_size: few; d_call: TRBD1; j_call: TRBJ1-2
cdr3_aa: CASRGQANEKLFF; cdr3_nt: TGTGCCAGCAGGGGGCAAGCCAATGAAAAACTGTTTTTT; v_call: TRBV28; clone_size: -; d_call: -; j_call: TRBJ1-4
cdr3_aa: CASSLGGSPYNEQYF; cdr3_nt: TGCGCCAGCAGCTTGGGGGGTAGCCCCTACAATGAGCAGTACTTC; v_call: TRBV5-1; clone_size: -; d_call: -; j_call: TRBJ2-7
cdr3_aa: CSVEDRLGTYEQYF; cdr3_nt: TGCAGCGTTGAAGATCGCCTGGGAACCTACGAGCAGTACTTC; v_call: TRBV29-1; clone_size: few; d_call: -; j_call: TRBJ2-7
cdr3_aa: CASSDGYQPQHF; cdr3_nt: TGTGCCAGCAGTGATGGGTATCAGCCCCAGCATTTT; v_call: TRBV2; clone_size: many; d_call: -; j_call: TRBJ1-5
cdr3_aa: CASSLRTIAVYQETQYF; cdr3_nt: TGTGCCAGCAGTTTAAGGACCATAGCGGTGTACCAAGAGACCCAGTACTTC; v_call: TRBV28; clone_size: many; d_call: -; j_call: TRBJ2-5
cdr3_aa: CASSLDDQKGSSYGYTF; cdr3_nt: TGTGCCAGCAGCTTAGACGATCAGAAGGGATCCTCCTATGGCTACACCTTC; v_call: TRBV7-9; clone_size: -; d_call: -; j_call: TRBJ1-2
cdr3_aa: CASSLSSAYTDTQYF; cdr3_nt: TGCGCCAGCAGCTTGTCATCGGCTTACACAGATACGCAGTATTTT; v_call: TRBV5-1; clone_size: -; d_call: -; j_call: TRBJ2-3
cdr3_aa: CASSPMGLKGNYGYTF; cdr3_nt: TGCGCCAGCAGCCCAATGGGACTTAAAGGGAACTATGGCTACACCTTC; v_call: TRBV5-1; clone_size: once; d_call: -; j_call: TRBJ1-2
cdr3_aa: CASSLEQGSSYEQYF; cdr3_nt: TGTGCCAGCAGCTTAGAGCAGGGATCTTCCTACGAGCAGTACTTC; v_call: TRBV7-2; clone_size: -; d_call: -; j_call: TRBJ2-7
cdr3_aa: CASSSIRDGNSPLHF; cdr3_nt: TGTGCCAGCAGTTCGATCCGGGACGGTAATTCACCCCTCCACTTT; v_call: TRBV6-5; clone_size: -; d_call: -; j_call: TRBJ1-6
cdr3_aa: CASSPAGRGDEKLFF; cdr3_nt: TGCGCCAGCAGCCCTGCAGGGCGAGGGGACGAAAAACTGTTTTTT; v_call: TRBV4-1; clone_size: -; d_call: -; j_call: TRBJ1-4
cdr3_aa: CASSHDRSSYEQYF; cdr3_nt: TGTGCCAGCTCACACGACAGGAGCTCCTACGAGCAGTACTTC; v_call: TRBV18; clone_size: -; d_call: -; j_call: TRBJ2-7
cdr3_aa: CASSRDRPSYEQYF; cdr3_nt: TGTGCCAGCAGCAGGGACAGGCCCAGTTACGAGCAGTACTTC; v_call: TRBV28; clone_size: few; d_call: TRBD1; j_call: TRBJ2-7
cdr3_aa: CASRLGGNQPQHF; cdr3_nt: TGTGCCAGCAGGCTTGGGGGGAATCAGCCCCAGCATTTT; v_call: TRBV7-2; clone_size: -; d_call: -; j_call: TRBJ1-5
cdr3_aa: CASSLTDGLASYTF; cdr3_nt: TGTGCCAGCAGTCTTACCGACGGTTTAGCGAGCTACACCTTC; v_call: TRBV2; clone_size: few; d_call: -; j_call: TRBJ1-2
cdr3_aa: CVSSQADRGNNEQFF; cdr3_nt: TGTGTCAGCAGCCAAGCGGACAGGGGGAACAATGAGCAGTTCTTC; v_call: TRBV4-2; clone_size: -; d_call: TRBD1; j_call: TRBJ2-1
cdr3_aa: CASSLVGQGFYNEQFF; cdr3_nt: TGTGCCAGCAGCTTGGTGGGACAGGGTTTCTACAATGAGCAGTTCTTC; v_call: TRBV7-9; clone_size: -; d_call: TRBD1; j_call: TRBJ2-1
cdr3_aa: CASSTTGTGTDAQYF; cdr3_nt: TGTGCCAGCAGCACCACAGGGACGGGGACAGATGCGCAGTATTTT; v_call: TRBV9; clone_size: -; d_call: TRBD1; j_call: TRBJ2-3
cdr3_aa: CASSPAGQGNEKLFF; cdr3_nt: TGTGCCAGCAGCCCGGCGGGACAGGGTAATGAAAAACTGTTTTTT; v_call: TRBV12-3/TRBV12-4; clone_size: -; d_call: TRBD1; j_call: TRBJ1-4
cdr3_aa: CSARDPPRNEQYF; cdr3_nt: TGCAGTGCTAGAGATCCCCCGCGGAATGAGCAGTACTTC; v_call: TRBV20-1; clone_size: -; d_call: -; j_call: TRBJ2-5
cdr3_aa: CSVTDQGGSPLHF; cdr3_nt: TGCAGCGTGACCGACCAGGGTGGTTCACCCCTCCACTTT; v_call: TRBV29-1; clone_size: -; d_call: -; j_call: TRBJ1-6
cdr3_aa: CASRLPSRDYGYTF; cdr3_nt: TGCGCCAGCAGGTTACCCTCGAGGGACTATGGCTACACCTTC; v_call: TRBV5-1; clone_size: few; d_call: -; j_call: TRBJ1-2
cdr3_aa: CASRIVYGYTF; cdr3_nt: TGTGCCTCGCGGATAGTCTATGGCTACACCTTC; v_call: TRBV30; clone_size: -; d_call: -; j_call: TRBJ1-2
cdr3_aa: CASSQDWDSYNEQFF; cdr3_nt: TGCGCCAGCAGCCAAGATTGGGACAGCTACAATGAGCAGTTCTTC; v_call: TRBV4-3; clone_size: many; d_call: TRBD1; j_call: TRBJ2-1
cdr3_aa: CASGRGEHTEAFF; cdr3_nt: TGTGCCAGCGGCAGGGGAGAGCACACTGAAGCTTTCTTT; v_call: TRBV11-3; clone_size: -; d_call: -; j_call: TRBJ1-1
cdr3_aa: CASAKREALDGYTF; cdr3_nt: TGCGCCAGCGCTAAAAGGGAGGCCCTTGATGGCTACACCTTC; v_call: TRBV5-1; clone_size: -; d_call: -; j_call: TRBJ1-2
cdr3_aa: CASTLAGGTYNEQFF; cdr3_nt: TGTGCCAGCACCCTAGCGGGGGGGACGTACAATGAGCAGTTCTTC; v_call: TRBV28; clone_size: few; d_call: TRBD2; j_call: TRBJ2-1
cdr3_aa: CASSWTDSSFNEQYF; cdr3_nt: TGCGCCAGCAGCTGGACCGACAGTAGTTTCAATGAGCAGTACTTC; v_call: TRBV5-1; clone_size: -; d_call: -; j_call: TRBJ2-5
cdr3_aa: CASSLPGTGGADYGYTF; cdr3_nt: TGTGCCAGCAGCCTACCCGGGACAGGGGGCGCTGACTATGGCTACACCTTC; v_call: TRBV7-9; clone_size: few; d_call: TRBD1; j_call: TRBJ1-2
cdr3_aa: CASSSELWLRESNCGYTF; cdr3_nt: TGTGCCAGCAGCTCCGAACTGTGGCTCAGGGAGTCTAACTGTGGCTACACCTTC; v_call: TRBV7-2; clone_size: -; d_call: -; j_call: TRBJ1-2
cdr3_aa: CASGTGTRPEAFF; cdr3_nt: TGTGCCAGCGGAACCGGGACACGCCCTGAAGCTTTCTTT; v_call: TRBV6-5; clone_size: -; d_call: -; j_call: TRBJ1-1
cdr3_aa: CASSLGRGKTPNYGYTF; cdr3_nt: TGTGCCAGCAGCTTAGGGAGGGGGAAAACTCCTAACTATGGCTACACCTTC; v_call: TRBV7-8; clone_size: -; d_call: -; j_call: TRBJ1-2
cdr3_aa: CASSLVRTSGGTNTGELFF; cdr3_nt: TGCGCCAGCAGCTTGGTTCGGACTAGCGGGGGGACGAACACCGGGGAGCTGTTTTTT; v_call: TRBV5-1; clone_size: -; d_call: TRBD2; j_call: TRBJ2-2
cdr3_aa: CAETSGGSYEQYF; cdr3_nt: TGTGCCGAGACTAGCGGGGGCTCCTACGAGCAGTACTTC; v_call: TRBV30; clone_size: few; d_call: TRBD2; j_call: TRBJ2-7
cdr3_aa: CASSQDTSGVYQETQYF; cdr3_nt: TGTGCCAGCAGCCAAGATACTAGCGGGGTGTACCAAGAGACCCAGTACTTC; v_call: TRBV3-1; clone_size: few; d_call: TRBD2; j_call: TRBJ2-5
cdr3_aa: CASSPDWTNTQYF; cdr3_nt: TGTGCCAGCAGCCCAGACTGGACGAATACGCAGTATTTT; v_call: TRBV3-1; clone_size: few; d_call: -; j_call: TRBJ2-3
cdr3_aa: CASSPDQREGYEQYF; cdr3_nt: TGTGCCAGCAGCCCCGATCAGAGGGAGGGATACGAGCAGTACTTC; v_call: TRBV3-1; clone_size: -; d_call: TRBD2; j_call: TRBJ2-7
cdr3_aa: CASSPQGETQYF; cdr3_nt: TGTGCCAGCAGCCCCCAAGGAGAGACCCAGTACTTC; v_call: TRBV28; clone_size: many; d_call: -; j_call: TRBJ2-5
cdr3_aa: CASSFLQGAVGVNIQCF; cdr3_nt: TGTGCCAGCAGCTTCTTACAGGGGGCGGTCGGGGTAAACATTCAGTGCTTC; v_call: TRBV7-2; clone_size: -; d_call: TRBD1; j_call: TRBJ2-4
cdr3_aa: CSADGSYNEQFF; cdr3_nt: TGCAGTGCCGACGGCTCCTACAATGAGCAGTTCTTC; v_call: TRBV20-1; clone_size: -; d_call: -; j_call: TRBJ2-1
cdr3_aa: CASSRGQGTEAFF; cdr3_nt: TGCGCCAGCAGCCGGGGCCAGGGCACTGAAGCTTTCTTT; v_call: TRBV5-1; clone_size: -; d_call: -; j_call: TRBJ1-1
cdr3_aa: CAWSVQGTDTQYF; cdr3_nt: TGTGCCTGGAGTGTCCAGGGTACAGATACGCAGTATTTT; v_call: TRBV30; clone_size: few; d_call: -; j_call: TRBJ2-3
cdr3_aa: CASSEGPGQGHYEQYF; cdr3_nt: TGTGCCAGCAGTGAAGGCCCGGGACAGGGTCACTACGAGCAGTACTTC; v_call: TRBV6-1; clone_size: -; d_call: TRBD1; j_call: TRBJ2-7
cdr3_aa: CASSHLGGSPYEQYF; cdr3_nt: TGTGCCAGCAGTCACCTCGGGGGTTCCCCCTACGAGCAGTACTTC; v_call: TRBV6-2/TRBV6-3; clone_size: -; d_call: -; j_call: TRBJ2-7
cdr3_aa: CASSGGRTDTQYF; cdr3_nt: TGTGCCAGCAGCGGGGGTAGGACAGATACGCAGTATTTT; v_call: TRBV7-8; clone_size: few; d_call: -; j_call: TRBJ2-3
cdr3_aa: CASSYLAGVSTDTQYF; cdr3_nt: TGTGCCAGCAGTTACTTGGCGGGGGTGTCCACAGATACGCAGTATTTT; v_call: TRBV6-6; clone_size: -; d_call: TRBD2; j_call: TRBJ2-3
cdr3_aa: CASSQGTSKETQYF; cdr3_nt: TGTGCCAGCAGCCAGGGGACTAGCAAAGAGACCCAGTACTTC; v_call: TRBV4-2; clone_size: -; d_call: TRBD2; j_call: TRBJ2-5
cdr3_aa: CASVPSGTASYNEQFF; cdr3_nt: TGCGCCAGCGTACCATCCGGGACGGCCTCCTACAATGAGCAGTTCTTC; v_call: TRBV5-1; clone_size: -; d_call: -; j_call: TRBJ2-1
cdr3_aa: CASSRRLASSYEQYF; cdr3_nt: TGTGCCAGCAGCAGGCGACTAGCGAGCTCCTACGAGCAGTACTTC; v_call: TRBV28; clone_size: few; d_call: TRBD2; j_call: TRBJ2-7
cdr3_aa: CASGLGLAGLYEQYF; cdr3_nt: TGTGCTAGTGGTTTAGGGCTAGCGGGGCTCTACGAGCAGTACTTC; v_call: TRBV12-5; clone_size: -; d_call: TRBD2; j_call: TRBJ2-7
cdr3_aa: CASSKGGQGARGVYRYNEQFF; cdr3_nt: TGTGCCAGCAGCAAAGGAGGACAGGGGGCACGGGGCGTGTATCGGTACAATGAGCAGTTCTTC; v_call: TRBV21-1; clone_size: -; d_call: -; j_call: TRBJ2-1
cdr3_aa: CAISDSGSNQPQHF; cdr3_nt: TGTGCCATCAGTGACAGTGGATCCAATCAGCCCCAGCATTTT; v_call: TRBV10-3; clone_size: -; d_call: -; j_call: TRBJ1-5
cdr3_aa: CTSSLTGQRTDTQYF; cdr3_nt: TGTACCAGCAGCTTAACGGGACAGCGCACAGATACGCAGTATTTT; v_call: TRBV7-3; clone_size: -; d_call: TRBD1; j_call: TRBJ2-3
cdr3_aa: CSARLGQSNYGYTF; cdr3_nt: TGCAGTGCTAGGCTCGGACAGTCTAACTATGGCTACACCTTC; v_call: TRBV20-1; clone_size: -; d_call: -; j_call: TRBJ1-2
cdr3_aa: CASSLAVGTDNTEAFF; cdr3_nt: TGCGCCAGCAGCTTGGCCGTAGGGACGGATAACACTGAAGCTTTCTTT; v_call: TRBV5-1; clone_size: -; d_call: -; j_call: TRBJ1-1